A single sample gave rise to the 27 T cell receptor beta chains below, sequenced in a study of post-analysis software for immune sequencing data. cDNA libraries for TCR beta contained unique molecular identifiers. TCRdb ran MiXCR on the PCR reads and lists one entry per CDR3 protein. The table records about 820,000 distinct CDR3 sequences, about 50% of them present only once. Study-level findings and limits: About five TRBV segments were more frequent in patients than controls; TRBV5-6, TRBV5-1 and TRBV20-1 belonged to this group.

Antigens for these TCRs are unknown. Source material: blood. Receptor source: a girl aged 5-17 years with multiple sclerosis.

This sequence joins TRBV5-1 and TRBJ2-3; TRBD2 aligns across 10 bases. The CDR3 runs 16 residues. Losses at the gene ends were 1 base for V and 2 bases for J; bases not matched to a gene: 4. Germline loops: CDR1 SGHRS, CDR2 YFSETQ. The CDR3 region has the DNA TGCGCCAGCAGCTTGTTTAGCGGGGGGTTCACAGATACGCAGTATTTT. Residues: CASSLFSGGFTDTQYF. Full variable domain (remainder filled in from reference TRBV5-1 and TRBJ2-3): KAGVTQTPRYLIKTRGQQVTLSCSPISGHRSVSWYQQTPGQGLQFLFEYFSETQRNKGNFPGRFSGRQFSNSRSEMNVSTLELGDSALYLCASSLFSGGFTDTQYFGPGTRLTVL.

This clonotype was seen a few times. The J gene is TRBJ1-2, the V gene TRBV25-1, with 7 bases identical to TRBD1. V gave up 0 bases and J gave up 0 bases; unmatched junction bases: 4. Germline V lookup: CDR1 MGHDK, CDR2 SYGVNS. The CDR3 covers 16 residues. The CDR3 here is CASSEYRGQPNYGYTF. The CDR3 nucleotides read TGTGCCAGCAGTGAATATAGGGGACAGCCTAACTATGGCTACACCTTC.

The chain links TRBV2 to TRBJ2-1; D is perhaps TRBD1 (6 bases). The V and J ends lost 3 bases and 9 bases respectively, with 12 bases between them. The CDR3 runs 13 residues. The germline gives CDR1 SNHLY, CDR2 FYNNEI. The DNA of the CDR3 is TGTGCCAGCAGTGATGGTAGGGGGTCTGAGCAGTTCTTC. This gives the protein CASSDGRGSEQFF.

The V call is TRBV29-1, the J call TRBJ2-4; D gene ambiguous. CDR1 and CDR2 (germline): SQVTM, ANQGSEA. CDR3 length: 13 residues. V gave up 3 bases and J gave up 6 bases, with 12 bases separating them. The CDR3 DNA reads TGCAGCGTTGATTGGGTATACACAAACATTCAGTACTTC. Residues: CSVDWVYTNIQYF.

This chain connects TRBV21-1 to TRBJ2-4; the table gives TRBD1 as D, unverified against the DNA. The J call could be wrong; TRBJ2-7 is a better fit for the DNA end. TRBV21-1 is a pseudogene segment. The CDR3 totals 15 residues. Here the CDR3 reads CASSKTGQLLGEQYF. The CDR3 region has the DNA TGTGCCAGCAGCAAAACGGGACAACTATTGGGCGAGCAGTACTTC.

The chain has TRBV6-6 and TRBJ2-7, with TRBD1 matching 7 bases. This CDR3 has 13 amino acids. Germline-derived CDR1 and CDR2 are MNHNY and SVGAGI (reference sequence). With 4 bases clipped from V and 3 bases from J, the junction kept 3 bases outside the gene matches. CDR3 in DNA: TGTGCCAGCAGTTGGACAGGCCTCTACGAGCAGTACTTC. Translating it yields CASSWTGLYEQYF.

The V and J genes are TRBV24-1 and TRBJ2-5, with D unclear. V lost 7 bases and J lost 3, with 11 bases in between. From germline, CDR1 is KGHDR and CDR2 SFDVKD. The CDR3 runs 13 residues. The CDR3 spells CATSMGIEETQYF. CDR3 sequence (DNA): TGTGCCACCAGCATGGGGATCGAAGAGACCCAGTACTTC.

The CDR3: CASSGDSSYNSPLHF. In nucleotides, the CDR3 is TGTGCCAGCAGTGGGGACAGCTCCTATAATTCACCCCTCCACTTT. The V gene is TRBV27, the J gene TRBJ1-6; 7 nucleotides match TRBD1. Losses at the gene ends were 5 bases for V and 0 bases for J; bases not matched to a gene: 1. The CDR3 consists of 15 residues. CDR1 MNHEY and CDR2 SMNVEV come from the germline V gene (reference sequence).

The genes are TRBV11-2 and TRBJ1-2; 10 bases map to TRBD1. Trimming cost V 1 base and J 8 bases; bases outside gene matches: 4. This CDR3 region has 14 residues. Germline CDR1 SGHAT, CDR2 FQNNGV. In DNA, the CDR3 is TGTGCCAGCAGCTTAGGACAGGGGGCGTACGGCTACACCTTC. This gives the protein CASSLGQGAYGYTF.

The chain couples TRBV25-1 to TRBJ1-5; D call uncertain. Germline V gene data show CDR1 as MGHDK and CDR2 as SYGVNS. CDR3 size: 12 residues. Trimming cost V 5 bases and J 2 bases, with 4 bases left between them. The CDR3 region is CASSMGNQPQHF. The CDR3 nucleotides are TGTGCCAGCAGTATGGGCAATCAGCCCCAGCATTTT.

This clonotype was detected only a few times. This chain connects TRBV20-1 to TRBJ1-1; D might be TRBD1 (5 bases). The CDR3 is 14 amino acids. Trimming shortened V by 0 bases and J by 4 bases, and 12 bases separated the two germline ends. The germline V gene has CDR1 DFQATT and CDR2 SNEGSKA (reference sequence). The CDR3 sequence is CSARDLEGVTEAFF. The CDR3 DNA sequence: TGCAGTGCTAGAGATCTCGAAGGGGTCACTGAAGCTTTCTTT.

J is TRBJ1-1 and V is TRBV25-1, with a weak D call TRBD1 (6 bases). CDR1 MGHDK and CDR2 SYGVNS come from the germline V gene. CDR3 size: 14 residues. V shed 1 base and J shed 6 bases, with 12 bases lying between them. CDR3 bases: TGTGCCAGCAGTGAATCCGGGGGGGCAGCTGAAGCTTTCTTT. Its translation is CASSESGGAAEAFF.

This chain connects TRBV20-1 to TRBJ2-5; tentatively, D is TRBD2 (6 bases). The CDR3 has 16 amino acids. Trimming removed 0 bases at V and 5 bases at J, with 19 bases between. From germline, CDR1 is DFQATT and CDR2 SNEGSKA (reference sequence). The CDR3 DNA sequence: TGCAGTGCTAGAGACCAATATGGGCGGGGTCAGGAGACCCAGTACTTC. The encoded protein is CSARDQYGRGQETQYF.

The chain has TRBV5-4 and TRBJ1-2; weak D call: TRBD1 (6 bases). Germline values: CDR1 SGHNT, CDR2 YYREEE (reference sequence). The CDR3 totals 15 residues. The germline V and J ends were trimmed by 4 bases and 3 bases, with 16 bases remaining between them. CDR3 nucleotide sequence: TGTGCCAGCAGCCAATACAGGGATGCGTACTATGGCTACACCTTC. This codes for CASSQYRDAYYGYTF.

The CDR3 loop reads CSARDSGAKETQYF. CDR3 nucleotides: TGCAGTGCTAGAGATTCCGGAGCTAAAGAGACCCAGTACTTC. V gene TRBV20-1 combines with J gene TRBJ2-4; D ambiguous. The J call may be in error: the DNA end matches TRBJ2-5 better. This CDR3 spans 14 amino acids. The germline V gene has CDR1 DFQATT and CDR2 SNEGSKA (reference sequence).

This rearrangement joins TRBV10-3 to TRBJ2-1; a possible D gene is TRBD2 (6 bases). This CDR3 comprises 14 residues. From germline, CDR1 is ENHRY and CDR2 SYGVKD. V was pared by 6 bases and J by 3 bases, with 12 bases between. The CDR3 bases are TGTGCCATCAGCCGGGGGACCGACTACAATGAGCAGTTCTTC. It codes for CAISRGTDYNEQFF.

The chain links TRBV3-1 to TRBJ2-1; no definite D call. Germline loops: CDR1 LGHDT, CDR2 YNNKEL (reference sequence). This CDR3 has 13 residues. Trimming shortened V by 0 bases and J by 8 bases, and 8 bases separated the two germline ends. The CDR3 nucleotides read TGTGCCAGCAGCCAAGATCTGAGCGATGAGCAGTTCTTC. Residues: CASSQDLSDEQFF.

The chain joins TRBV24-1 to TRBJ2-3; TRBD2 agrees at 7 bases. J lost 2 bases, V lost 3 bases, and 7 bases had no gene match. Germline-derived CDR1 and CDR2 are KGHDR and SFDVKD. The CDR3 consists of 16 residues. The CDR3 DNA sequence: TGTGCCACCAGTGATCCTAAAGCGGGGTCCACAGATACGCAGTATTTT. This gives the protein CATSDPKAGSTDTQYF.

With respect to this clonotype: At one end the junction does not follow the germline gene, possibly because of a read error. The V call is TRBV15, the J call TRBJ1-4; a possible D gene is TRBD1 (5 bases). The CDR3 is made up of 15 amino acids. Germline lookup yields CDR1 LNHNV and CDR2 YYDKDF (reference sequence). Here the CDR3 DNA reads TGTGCCACCAGTCTCCGCAGGGCAACTAGTGAAAAACTGTTTTTT. Its translation: CATSLRRATSEKLFF.

This chain connects TRBV5-5 to TRBJ1-6, with D perhaps TRBD1 (6 bases). Germline V gene sequence: CDR1 SGHKS, CDR2 YYEKEE (reference sequence). The length of the CDR3 is 12 residues. Trimming stripped 1 base from V and 11 bases from J, with 7 bases between. CDR3 bases: TGTGCCAGCAGCTTGCGGGGGCCACCCCTCCACTTT. Residues: CASSLRGPPLHF.

The rearrangement uses TRBV5-1 and TRBJ2-3; 8 nucleotides agree with TRBD1. Germline assignment: CDR1 SGHRS and CDR2 YFSETQ. The CDR3 spans 16 residues. J lost 4 bases, V lost 0 bases, and 7 bases had no gene match. CDR3 sequence reads: CASSLAGTGGSDTQYF. CDR3 DNA: TGCGCCAGCAGCTTGGCCGGGACAGGAGGGTCAGATACGCAGTATTTT.

The chain has TRBV5-1 and TRBJ2-5; possible D gene TRBD2, 6 bases. CDR3 size: 15 residues. V was trimmed by 0 bases and J by 11 bases, leaving 20 bases between them. Germline V CDR1 and CDR2: SGHRS, YFSETQ. The CDR3 DNA sequence: TGCGCCAGCAGCTTGGAAAGGACACGGCCGGGGGAGCAGTACTTC. This sequence encodes CASSLERTRPGEQYF.

The chain is built from TRBV7-2 and TRBJ1-2; 8 bases are shared with TRBD1. CDR1 and CDR2 (germline): SGHTA, FQGNSA. The CDR3 runs to 15 residues. The V and J ends lost 1 base and 4 bases, in that order; junction bases with no gene match: 5. The CDR3 protein is CASSLEDRAPYGYTF. The CDR3 bases are TGTGCCAGCAGCTTAGAGGACAGGGCTCCCTATGGCTACACCTTC.

The J gene is TRBJ2-1, the V gene TRBV30; possibly TRBD1 or TRBD2 for D (6 bases each). Germline V gives CDR1 GTSNPN, CDR2 SVGIG (reference sequence). CDR3 length: 12 amino acids. Trimming took off 0 bases at V and 13 bases at J, with 13 bases between the two ends. DNA of the CDR3: TGTGCCTGGAGTGTACTCCCGGGGGCCCAGTTCTTC. Its translation: CAWSVLPGAQFF.

This chain links TRBV6-5 with TRBJ2-1; the D is unclear. Germline CDR1 and CDR2: MNHEY and SVGAGI. V lost 2 bases, J lost 4 bases, and 6 bases lay in between. The CDR3 consists of 13 residues. The CDR3 is CASSYMGYNEQFF. The CDR3 nucleotides read TGTGCCAGCAGTTACATGGGTTACAATGAGCAGTTCTTC.

The sample holds a few counts of this clonotype. The chain combines TRBV7-6 with TRBJ2-1, with 12 bases identical to TRBD2. CDR3 size: 17 residues. With 6 bases clipped from V and 0 bases from J, the junction kept 6 bases outside the gene matches. Germline CDR1 SGHVS, CDR2 FNYEAQ. The CDR3: CASSSSLAGGSYNEQFF. The DNA of the CDR3 is TGTGCCAGCAGTTCATCACTAGCGGGGGGCTCCTACAATGAGCAGTTCTTC.

This sequence joins TRBV5-1 and TRBJ2-7, with D perhaps TRBD1 or TRBD2 (5 bases each). V was pared by 7 bases and J by 2 bases, with 16 bases between. From germline, CDR1 is SGHRS and CDR2 YFSETQ. The CDR3 runs 14 residues. The CDR3 bases are TGCGCCAGCTGTTGGGGGATAGGGACCTACGAGCAGTACTTC. Translation gives CASCWGIGTYEQYF.